The clone carrying this TCR beta chain was seen ten or more times. Its antigen remains unidentified. Construction of TCR beta libraries relied on iRepertoire HTBI primers and on Arm-PCR targeting CDR3 regions. Each CDR3 protein is one row after TCRdb ran MiXCR on the multiplex PCR reads. The table records under 500,000 distinct CDR3 sequences, around 21% of them present only once. This sample's time point: persistent/refractory GD, antithyroid drugs over 5 years with positive TRAb. PBMCs were the source of the RNA used for TCR sequencing. American Thyroid Association guidelines were used to diagnose Graves' disease. Into tubes containing EDTA, about 9 milliliters of peripheral blood were drawn. The data belong to a study of regulatory T cells in long-lasting Graves disease. At the level of the study: Patients met the persistent Graves' disease definition after over 5 years of antithyroid drugs with positive TSH receptor antibodies.

Regarding the study as a whole: More public clonotypes were shared by persistent patients (around 2,500) than by new patients (approximately 990).

CDR3 size: 18 residues. The V gene end was trimmed by 5 bases and the J gene end by 6 bases; junction bases not matched to a gene: 14. Per germline, CDR1 SGHAT and CDR2 FQNNGV. The receptor's source is a female donor with Graves disease. The sample was peripheral blood mononuclear cells (PBMCs), taken when the disease was refractory, from a patient treated with antithyroid drugs. This sequence joins TRBV11-2 and TRBJ2-5, with 14 bases fitting TRBD2. CDR3 in amino acids: CASSIRLAGGPQEKTQYF. CDR3 nucleotides: TGTGCCAGCAGCATCCGACTAGCGGGAGGGCCACAGGAAAAGACCCAGTACTTC.